This T cell receptor (beta chain) was documented in a study of tumor and adjacent non-tumor tissue in lung cancer. Study-level points and caveats: In normal lung, the top 100 clones were significantly more dominant than in tumor. Significantly higher TCR diversity was found in tumor than normal lung.

RNA was extracted from bulk tissue without any cell sorting. This non-tumor lung sample came from over 3 cm beyond the tumor edge. A remark on this clonotype: Its target is not known. One end of the junction is discordant with germline, which a read error may explain.

Three rounds of nested PCR, following a modified ARM-PCR protocol, produced the TCRbeta library. TCRdb re-derived calls from the multiplex PCR reads in MiXCR, one entry per CDR3 protein. Here the sample spans 45,000 to 65,000 distinct CDR3 sequences, around three quarters being singletons. The CDR3 extends over 16 amino acids. Germline assignment: CDR1 SGHAT and CDR2 FQNNGV. The chain joins TRBV11-2 to TRBJ2-1, with 7 positions matching TRBD1. The sequencing input was distant non-tumor lung tissue. This TCR was recovered from a woman in her fifties or sixties with non-small cell lung cancer. The chain's CDR3 is CACSLDRGQTNNDQFF. The CDR3 DNA reads as TGTGCCTGCAGCTTAGATCGGGGACAGACGAACAATGACCAGTTCTTC.